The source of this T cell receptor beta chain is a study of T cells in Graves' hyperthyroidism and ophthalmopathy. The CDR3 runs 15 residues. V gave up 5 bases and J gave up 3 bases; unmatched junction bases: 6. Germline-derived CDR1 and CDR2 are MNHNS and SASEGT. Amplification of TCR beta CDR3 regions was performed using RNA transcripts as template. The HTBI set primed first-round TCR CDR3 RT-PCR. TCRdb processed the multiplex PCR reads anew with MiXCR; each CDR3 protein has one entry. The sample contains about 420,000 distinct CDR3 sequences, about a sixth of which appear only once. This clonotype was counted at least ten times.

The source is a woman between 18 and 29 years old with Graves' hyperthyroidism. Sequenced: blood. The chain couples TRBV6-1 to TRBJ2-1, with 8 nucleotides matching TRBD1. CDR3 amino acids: CASSQGARVYNEQFF. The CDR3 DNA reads TGTGCCAGCAGTCAGGGGGCTCGGGTCTACAATGAGCAGTTCTTC.